The rows below give T cell receptor beta chains drawn from one sample of a study of shared clonotypes between healthy human individuals. Clones were read by immunoSEQ multiplex PCR, and TCRdb kept only the in-frame ones, dropping some. The profile shows 550,000 to 750,000 clones, approximately 90% of them singletons. The sample taken for sequencing was naive CD8+ T cells sorted from blood. These TCRs come from a man in his thirties or forties in good health. Each CDR3 is given with its conserved first and last residue. Fields, in order: V gene, D gene, J gene, clone size, CDR3 protein, CDR3 DNA. A D gene is named only where the DNA matches it firmly. Part of the rows lack a size; the others show once, few, many or a class for expanded clones.

TRBV7-9	-	TRBJ2-2	-	CASRPGGDTGELFF	TGTGCCAGCAGGCCCGGAGGGGACACCGGGGAGCTGTTTTTT
TRBV4-1	-	TRBJ1-1	-	CASSQITFGDTEAFF	TGCGCCAGCAGCCAGATAACCTTCGGGGATACTGAAGCTTTCTTT
TRBV7-2	-	TRBJ2-7	-	CASSLLRDTSYEQYF	TGTGCCAGCAGCTTATTAAGGGACACCTCCTACGAGCAGTACTTC
TRBV4-1	-	TRBJ2-5	-	CASSQGWAPDQETQYF	TGCGCCAGCAGCCAAGGCTGGGCACCAGACCAAGAGACCCAGTACTTC
TRBV15	-	TRBJ2-1	-	CATSNKQVSVEQFF	TGTGCCACCAGCAATAAGCAAGTTTCTGTTGAGCAGTTCTTC
TRBV7-8	-	TRBJ2-1	-	CASSFSRDSSHDEQFF	TGTGCCAGCAGCTTTTCCCGGGACTCTAGCCACGATGAGCAGTTCTTC
TRBV7-9	-	TRBJ2-1	-	CASTVRGEQFF	TGTGCCAGCACCGTCCGGGGTGAGCAGTTCTTC
TRBV27	-	TRBJ2-3	-	CASSVRAPSTDTQYF	TGTGCCAGCAGCGTAAGGGCCCCTAGCACAGATACGCAGTATTTT
TRBV29-1	-	TRBJ2-7	-	CSAVPGTPNYEQYF	TGCAGCGCCGTACCGGGGACCCCAAACTACGAGCAGTACTTC
TRBV7-9	TRBD2	TRBJ2-5	-	CTSSPRDYQYQETQYF	TGTACCAGCAGCCCGCGGGACTATCAGTACCAAGAGACCCAGTACTTC
TRBV10-3	-	TRBJ2-3	-	CAISIDTSTDTQYF	TGTGCCATCAGTATAGATACTAGCACAGATACGCAGTATTTT
TRBV4-2	TRBD2	TRBJ2-1	-	CASSQGPGLAANEQFF	TGTGCCAGCAGCCAAGGGCCCGGACTAGCGGCCAATGAGCAGTTCTTC
TRBV19	-	TRBJ2-3	-	CASSIDWGTMSQYF	TGTGCCAGTAGTATAGATTGGGGGACAATGTCGCAGTATTTT
TRBV5-1	-	TRBJ2-1	-	CASRRDNPWDEQFF	TGCGCCAGCAGGCGGGACAACCCTTGGGATGAGCAGTTCTTC
TRBV6-5	TRBD1	TRBJ2-7	-	CASSYKQGNEQYF	TGTGCCAGCAGTTACAAACAGGGGAACGAGCAGTACTTC
TRBV6-6	-	TRBJ2-2	-	CASSYSSGRGTGELFF	TGTGCCAGCAGTTATAGTTCCGGGAGAGGCACCGGGGAGCTGTTTTTT
TRBV5-4	-	TRBJ2-7	-	CASSLRGRGGGLTYEQYF	TGTGCCAGCAGCTTAAGGGGCAGGGGCGGGGGACTAACCTACGAGCAGTACTTC
TRBV27	TRBD1	TRBJ2-3	-	CATSTGLTDTQYF	TGTGCCACCTCGACAGGGCTCACAGATACGCAGTATTTT
TRBV13	-	TRBJ2-3	-	CASSLIGQSSTDTQYF	TGTGCCAGCAGCCTTATAGGACAGTCTAGCACAGATACGCAGTATTTT
TRBV29-1	-	TRBJ2-7	-	CSVETPRGKKSYEQYF	TGCAGCGTTGAAACCCCCCGAGGAAAAAAATCCTACGAGCAGTACTTC
TRBV4-2	-	TRBJ1-1	-	CASSQPGGGWDTEAFF	TGTGCCAGCAGCCAACCGGGGGGCGGGTGGGACACTGAAGCTTTCTTT
TRBV28	-	TRBJ1-5	-	CASSSPSTRSQPQHF	TGTGCCAGCAGTTCTCCTTCGACCCGCAGTCAGCCCCAGCATTTT
TRBV28	-	TRBJ2-1	-	CASSGTPSYNEQFF	TGTGCCAGCTCGGGGACCCCCTCCTACAATGAGCAGTTCTTC
TRBV7-3	-	TRBJ2-3	-	CASSLESTDTQYF	TGTGCCAGCAGCTTGGAGAGCACAGATACGCAGTATTTT
TRBV27	-	TRBJ2-1	-	CASSLAGTEYNEQFF	TGTGCCAGCAGTTTAGCCGGTACAGAGTACAATGAGCAGTTCTTC
TRBV5-1	TRBD1	TRBJ2-3	-	CASSWDRITDTQYF	TGCGCCAGCAGCTGGGACAGAATCACAGATACGCAGTATTTT
TRBV27	-	TRBJ2-3	-	CASMRGDDTQYF	TGTGCCAGCATGAGGGGCGACGATACGCAGTATTTT
TRBV6-6	-	TRBJ1-5	-	CASSYSTGDNQPQHF	TGTGCCAGCAGTTACTCGACCGGTGACAATCAGCCCCAGCATTTT
TRBV27	TRBD2	TRBJ2-1	-	CASSSFGTSGRYNEQFF	TGTGCCAGCAGCTCCTTCGGGACTAGCGGGAGGTACAATGAGCAGTTCTTC
TRBV7-6	TRBD1	TRBJ2-7	-	CASSGRDRGDEQYF	TGTGCCAGCAGCGGTAGGGACAGGGGGGACGAGCAGTACTTC
TRBV7-9	TRBD2	TRBJ2-7	-	CASSSSGSTYF	TGTGCCAGCAGCTCTAGCGGGAGTACGTACTTC
TRBV7-2	-	TRBJ2-7	-	CASSLATSQYEQYF	TGTGCCAGCAGCTTAGCGACTAGTCAGTACGAGCAGTACTTC
TRBV19	TRBD2	TRBJ2-1	-	CARRSSGPYNEQFF	TGTGCCAGGCGAAGTAGCGGGCCCTACAATGAGCAGTTCTTC
TRBV27	TRBD2	TRBJ2-1	once	CASTSGTSGRFNEQFF	TGTGCCAGCACTTCCGGGACTAGCGGAAGGTTCAATGAGCAGTTCTTC
TRBV6-6	TRBD1	TRBJ1-2	few	CASSSTLLGQGHGYTF	TGTGCCAGCAGCTCTACTCTCCTCGGACAGGGCCATGGCTACACCTTC
TRBV7-6	-	TRBJ2-1	-	CASSLEPDHHNEQFF	TGTGCCAGCAGCTTAGAACCGGACCATCACAATGAGCAGTTCTTC
TRBV7-9	-	TRBJ2-1	-	CASSRAYNEQFF	TGTGCCAGCAGCCGAGCGTACAATGAGCAGTTCTTC
TRBV7-9	-	TRBJ2-6	-	CASRPGTGANVLTF	TGTGCCAGCCGGCCTGGGACTGGGGCCAACGTCCTGACTTTC
TRBV11-2	-	TRBJ2-7	-	CASSLEPGHEQYF	TGTGCCAGCAGCTTAGAGCCCGGGCACGAGCAGTACTTC
TRBV5-6	-	TRBJ1-1	-	CASSLIGRSEAFF	TGTGCCAGCAGCTTGATAGGGAGGAGTGAAGCTTTCTTT
TRBV6-4	-	TRBJ2-1	-	CASSGDSGPYNEQFF	TGTGCCAGCAGTGGCGATAGCGGACCTTACAATGAGCAGTTCTTC
TRBV19	TRBD2	TRBJ2-1	-	CASSPTSGAGNEQFF	TGTGCCAGTAGTCCGACTAGCGGGGCGGGGAATGAGCAGTTCTTC
TRBV7-8	TRBD2	TRBJ2-7	-	CASSLSLAGVYEQYF	TGTGCCAGCAGCTTATCACTAGCGGGAGTGTACGAGCAGTACTTC
TRBV5-1	-	TRBJ2-7	-	CASSYGRGSYEQYF	TGCGCCAGCAGCTACGGCAGGGGTTCCTACGAGCAGTACTTC